Listed below are T cell receptor beta chains from one sample, sequenced in a study of beta chain features in type 1 diabetes. The protocol was immunoSEQ multiplex PCR, while the TCRdb copy is restricted to in-frame clones and leaves out a portion. The table records 300,000 to 450,000 clones, 9.5% to 10% of them present only once. Sequencing was carried out using central memory CD4+ T cells from blood. The source is a man aged 25-45 years with type 1 diabetes. The CDR3 runs from the conserved cysteine through the conserved F or W. The D gene is left open where the match is weak. Size is stated for part of the rows, as once, few or many counts, or as a class when the clone is expanded.

j_gene	d_gene	abundance	v_gene	CDR3nt	CDR3aa
TRBJ1-4	.	few	TRBV6-6	TGTGCCAGCAGGGTACGGGACGAAAAACTGTTTTTT	CASRVRDEKLFF
TRBJ2-1	.	many	TRBV19	TGTGCCAGTAGTATAGTAGGCAGAAGGGCCTACAATGAGCAGTTCTTC	CASSIVGRRAYNEQFF
TRBJ1-1	.	many	TRBV6-1	TGTGCCAGCAGTGGCAGGAACACTGAAGCTTTCTTT	CASSGRNTEAFF
TRBJ1-1	.	many	TRBV28	TGTGCCAGCAGTTATGGAAACACTGAAGCTTTCTTT	CASSYGNTEAFF
TRBJ2-3	.	few	TRBV4-2	TGTGCCAGCAGCCAAGATACAGGATATACGCAGTATTTT	CASSQDTGYTQYF
TRBJ2-2	.	few	TRBV5-1	TGCGCCAGCAGCTGGATTAGCGGGAACACCGGGGAGCTGTTTTTT	CASSWISGNTGELFF
TRBJ2-5	TRBD1	many	TRBV5-1	TGCGCCAGCAGCCTGACAGGGGGTCAAGAGACCCAGTACTTC	CASSLTGGQETQYF
TRBJ2-4	TRBD1	few	TRBV7-3	TGTGCCAGCAGTAACGACAGGGAAGGCGTTCAGTACTTC	CASSNDREGVQYF
TRBJ1-5	.	.	TRBV29-1	TGCAGCGTTCGGGCTGGGAGGGGAGATGACCAGCATTTT	CSVRAGRGDDQHF
TRBJ2-7	TRBD2	.	TRBV5-1	TGCGCCAGCAAGCCGGGTGGCGGGAGCTACGAGCAGTACTTC	CASKPGGGSYEQYF
TRBJ2-7	TRBD1	few	TRBV5-4	TGTGCCAGCAGCTTGAGCTTCCAGGGGGTGAGCGAGCAGTACTTC	CASSLSFQGVSEQYF
TRBJ2-1	TRBD2	few	TRBV7-2	TGTGCCAGCAGGACAGGGGCTAGCGGGAGGGCCTTCTATGAGCAGTTCTTC	CASRTGASGRAFYEQFF
TRBJ2-1	.	.	TRBV29-1	TGCAGCGTTGAAGCTTGGGAACAGGTATCGGGCAATGAGCAGTTCTTC	CSVEAWEQVSGNEQFF
TRBJ1-3	.	few	TRBV30	TGTGCCTGGAGTGTTACTACCGGGACATATGGAAACACCATATATTTT	CAWSVTTGTYGNTIYF
TRBJ1-1	.	.	TRBV7-2	TGTGCCAGCAGCTCGCAGGGTTCCATGAACACTGAAGCTTTCTTT	CASSSQGSMNTEAFF
TRBJ2-2	.	few	TRBV7-6	TGTGCCAGCGCCCAAGCGTCCAGAACCGGGGAGCTGTTTTTT	CASAQASRTGELFF
TRBJ2-2	TRBD2	.	TRBV19	TGTGCCAGTAAAACGACTAGCTCCAACACCGGGGAGCTGTTTTTT	CASKTTSSNTGELFF
TRBJ2-3	TRBD1	.	TRBV11-2	TGTGCCAGCACAACGGGACAGGGTAGGAATACGCAGTATTTT	CASTTGQGRNTQYF
TRBJ2-7	TRBD2	few	TRBV11-2	TGTGCCAGCAGCTTTTCCCGACTAGCTGTTGTTCCGGAGCAGTACTTC	CASSFSRLAVVPEQYF
TRBJ1-1	.	many	TRBV14	TGTGCCAGCAGCCAAGAGGGTTTGACGTGGGGCACTGAAGCTTTCTTT	CASSQEGLTWGTEAFF
TRBJ2-3	TRBD1	few	TRBV5-4	TGTGCCAGCAGCTCCATCCCCGGGACAGGGACAGATACGCAGTATTTT	CASSSIPGTGTDTQYF
TRBJ2-5	TRBD2	.	TRBV10-3	TGTGCCATCAGTGAGTCGACGGAACTAGCGGGAGTAGAGCGAGAGACCCAGTACTTC	CAISESTELAGVERETQYF
TRBJ2-5	TRBD2	few	TRBV27	TGTGCCAGCGGCACTAGCGGCCTGGGAGAGACCCAGTACTTC	CASGTSGLGETQYF
TRBJ1-1	TRBD1	.	TRBV7-2	TGTGCCAGCAGCTTCGGGGGGACAGGGGTTAACACTGAAGCTTTCTTT	CASSFGGTGVNTEAFF
TRBJ2-1	.	few	TRBV11-3	TGTGCCAGCAGCGACAATGAGCAGTTCTTC	CASSDNEQFF
TRBJ2-4	.	.	TRBV28	TGTGCCAGCAGTCCCCCCAGGGGTAACATTCAGTACTTC	CASSPPRGNIQYF
TRBJ2-1	.	few	TRBV4-3	TGCGCCAGCAGCCAAGATCCCGGGAGTGCAACCTACAATGAGCAGTTCTTC	CASSQDPGSATYNEQFF
TRBJ2-1	.	.	TRBV10-1	TGCGCCAGCAGTGATTTTCCAGGGCAGGAGTACAATGAGCAGTTCTTC	CASSDFPGQEYNEQFF
TRBJ2-7	.	many	TRBV4-2	TGTGCCAGCAGCCAAGATCAGGGGAGCTACGAGCAGTACTTC	CASSQDQGSYEQYF
TRBJ1-4	.	.	TRBV6-1	TGTGCCAGCAGTGAAGCGCAACGCCAGGTTAATGAAAAACTGTTTTTT	CASSEAQRQVNEKLFF
TRBJ1-1	.	.	TRBV28	TGTGCCAGCAGTTTTTCGATGACTGAAGCTTTCTTT	CASSFSMTEAFF
TRBJ2-1	.	few	TRBV18	TGTGCCAGCTCACCAGTCTATGAGCAGTTCTTC	CASSPVYEQFF
TRBJ2-3	TRBD2	.	TRBV7-3	TGTGCCAGCAGCCCGACTAGCGGGAGGGCCTCAATCGATACGCAGTATTTT	CASSPTSGRASIDTQYF
TRBJ2-7	TRBD2	.	TRBV18	TGTGCCGGGGCGGGAGGCCCGTCCTACGAGCAGTACTTC	CAGAGGPSYEQYF
TRBJ2-2	TRBD1	many	TRBV23-1	TGCGCCAGCAGTCAATCAGGGACAGTGCCTACCGGGGAGCTGTTTTTT	CASSQSGTVPTGELFF
TRBJ2-2	.	few	TRBV4-3	TGCGCCAGCAGCCAAGATCTTAGGAGGCGGGAAGGTACCTCCGGGGAGCTGTTTTTT	CASSQDLRRREGTSGELFF
TRBJ2-5	TRBD1	.	TRBV7-7	TGTGCCAGCAGCTTGGGGACAGGGGACAAGAAGACCCAGTACTTC	CASSLGTGDKKTQYF
TRBJ2-1	.	.	TRBV7-9	TGTGCCAGCAGCTTAGTCAGGGTCCAAGGTCGCAATGAGCAGTTCTTC	CASSLVRVQGRNEQFF
TRBJ1-2	TRBD1	.	TRBV9	TGTGCCAGCAGCGCCGAATTCAGGGGGGGCGGCTACACCTTC	CASSAEFRGGGYTF
TRBJ1-1	.	.	TRBV6-5	TGTGCCAGCAGCGTCCAGGGAGGGACTGAAGCTTTCTTT	CASSVQGGTEAFF
TRBJ2-4	TRBD2	few	TRBV2	TGTGCCAGCATGCCAGCTAGCGGGAGAGACATTCAGTACTTC	CASMPASGRDIQYF
TRBJ2-7	.	few	TRBV6-1	TGTGCCAGCAGATTAGGCTACGAGCAGTACTTC	CASRLGYEQYF
TRBJ1-4	.	.	TRBV11-2	TGTGCCAGCAGCTTGAGGCCAGGGGAAGGTGAAAAACTGTTTTTT	CASSLRPGEGEKLFF
TRBJ1-1	TRBD1	.	TRBV7-9	TGTGCCAGCAGCCCACAAATACAGGGGGCAATGAACACTGAAGCTTTCTTT	CASSPQIQGAMNTEAFF
TRBJ2-5	.	few	TRBV11-2	TGTGCCAGCAGCTTTGGCGAAAAAGAGACCCAGTACTTC	CASSFGEKETQYF
TRBJ2-2	.	.	TRBV4-3	TGCGCCAGCAGCCAACAAGGGCCGACCGTCAGCGGGGAGCTGTTTTTT	CASSQQGPTVSGELFF
TRBJ2-5	TRBD1	.	TRBV2	TGTGCCAGCAGCACGACAGGGCAGGAGACCCAGTACTTC	CASSTTGQETQYF
TRBJ1-1	.	few	TRBV20-1	TGCAGGCCCGGATACACTGAAGCTTTCTTT	CRPGYTEAFF
TRBJ2-7	.	.	TRBV6-5	TGTGCCAGCAGTCGGGCCCAGGCCTACGAGCAGTACTTC	CASSRAQAYEQYF
TRBJ2-4	.	.	TRBV5-6	TGTGCCAGCAGCGCGGCGGGGGCCAAAAACATTCAGTACTTC	CASSAAGAKNIQYF
TRBJ2-7	.	.	TRBV19	TGTGCCAGTAGAACTAACGGGGCCTCCTACGAGCAGTACTTC	CASRTNGASYEQYF
TRBJ2-7	TRBD2	many	TRBV28	TGTGCCAGCAGTTTTCCCAGCGGGGGAACGGGGGAGCAGTACTTC	CASSFPSGGTGEQYF
TRBJ2-7	.	.	TRBV9	TGTGCCAGCAGCGTAGGCCCTACGAAGGACGAGCAGTACTTC	CASSVGPTKDEQYF
TRBJ1-1	.	few	TRBV7-2	TGTGCCAGCAGCTTAGCGCGGATGAACACTGAAGCTTTCTTT	CASSLARMNTEAFF
TRBJ2-7	.	few	TRBV4-1	TGCGCCAGCAGTCTCTACGAGCAGTACTTC	CASSLYEQYF